This passage covers 14 T cell receptor beta chains from one sample sequenced in a study of post-analysis software for immune sequencing data. Study-wide findings and caveats: Patients used about 5 TRBV segments, including TRBV5-6, TRBV5-1 and TRBV20-1, more often than controls.

The antigens these receptors bind are not known. Each TCR beta cDNA library carried unique molecular identifiers. TCRdb independently ran MiXCR on the PCR reads; one entry per CDR3 protein. The data hold 150,000 to 200,000 distinct CDR3 sequences, with 25% to 35% observed a single time. Sequenced sample: blood. The receptors shown here come from a girl under 18 with multiple sclerosis.

V usage is TRBV29-1 and J usage is TRBJ2-7; 7 nucleotides align to TRBD2. The CDR3 covers 14 residues. The V gene's germline CDR1 is SQVTM and CDR2 ANQGSEA. The J segment lost 7 bases and the V segment lost 7 bases, leaving 16 bases of the junction unmatched. CDR3 sequence: CSGLLVAGTNEQYF. CDR3 DNA sequence: TGCAGCGGCTTGTTGGTAGCGGGTACCAATGAGCAGTACTTC.

The J gene is TRBJ2-1, the V gene TRBV5-1; tentatively, D is TRBD1 or TRBD2 (5 bases each). The CDR3 has 14 residues. V was trimmed by 3 bases and J by 9 bases, leaving 16 bases between them. Germline assignment: CDR1 SGHRS and CDR2 YFSETQ. The CDR3 DNA reads as TGCGCCAGCAGCTCCGGGGTGGAAGGGGTTGAGCAGTTCTTC. Encoded protein: CASSSGVEGVEQFF.

This clonotype was found a few times. The chain joins TRBV9 to TRBJ2-7; D is possibly TRBD1 or TRBD2 (5 bases each). Looked up from germline, CDR1 is SGDLS and CDR2 is YYNGEE. The CDR3 is 16 residues long. V was cut by 4 bases and J by 0 bases, with 17 bases left in between. CDR3 in amino acids: CASSSSGRGNSYEQYF. DNA for the CDR3: TGTGCCAGCAGCTCGAGTGGACGGGGCAACTCCTACGAGCAGTACTTC.

Details on this clonotype: Just one base apart from a much larger clone, this may be a read error. The chain combines TRBV9 with TRBJ2-1, with TRBD1 matching 10 bases. V gave up 3 bases and J gave up 10 bases; unmatched junction bases: 10. The CDR3 has 15 residues. Germline-derived CDR1 and CDR2 are SGDLS and YYNGEE. This CDR3 reads CASSDRDRGINEQFF. The CDR3 DNA reads as TGTGCCAGCAGCGACCGGGACAGGGGTATCAACGAGCAGTTCTTC.

This chain uses TRBV20-1 with TRBJ2-7; the match to TRBD1 covers 11 bases. The germline V gene has CDR1 DFQATT and CDR2 SNEGSKA (reference sequence). With V trimmed by 6 bases and J by 1 base, 2 bases remained unmatched. The CDR3 is made up of 13 amino acids. The CDR3 sequence: CSAGQGASYEQYF. Written as DNA, the CDR3 is TGCAGTGCCGGACAGGGGGCATCCTACGAGCAGTACTTC.

Many counts were recorded for this clonotype. The V call is TRBV29-1, the J call TRBJ1-2; possible D gene TRBD1, 5 bases. Germline CDR1 SQVTM, CDR2 ANQGSEA. V lost 3 bases and J 6 bases, leaving 17 bases between the germline ends. The CDR3 has 14 amino acids. The CDR3 here is CSVDRGAAEHGYTF. The DNA for the CDR3 is TGCAGCGTTGATCGCGGGGCCGCGGAGCATGGCTACACCTTC.

This clonotype was counted at least ten times. The CDR3 region has the DNA TGTGCCATCAGTGAGTCGGGAGCCGGTTACAATGAGCAGTTCTTC. Its translation is CAISESGAGYNEQFF. V and J are TRBV10-3 and TRBJ2-1, with D maybe TRBD2 (5 bases). The germline CDR1 and CDR2 sequences are ENHRY and SYGVKD. CDR3 length: 15 residues. Between the trimmed V and J ends, which lost 0 bases and 4 bases, there was a span of 10 bases.

As for this clonotype: A much larger clone sits a single nucleotide away, making a read error possible. The rearrangement links TRBV25-1 to TRBJ2-7, with D perhaps being TRBD1 or TRBD2 (5 bases each). V lost 2 bases to trimming and J lost 7 bases, with 21 bases between them. The CDR3 totals 16 residues. Germline V lookup: CDR1 MGHDK, CDR2 SYGVNS. The CDR3 loop is CASSEPGRAGKNEQYF. Here the CDR3 DNA reads TGTGCCAGCAGTGAACCCGGGCGGGCAGGGAAAAATGAGCAGTACTTC.

This clonotype has a count of ten or more. The CDR3 region has the DNA TGTGCCAGCGGACTAGCTCCCTACGAGCAGTACTTC. Residues: CASGLAPYEQYF. V and J are TRBV28 and TRBJ2-7, with 8 nucleotides matching TRBD2. This CDR3 region has 12 residues. Germline CDR1 is MDHEN and CDR2 is SYDVKM. V was clipped by 8 bases and J by 2 bases; unmatched bases: 2.

This clonotype has a count of ten or more. The rearrangement joins TRBV11-2 to TRBJ2-1; the D gene is possibly TRBD1 (6 bases). CDR3 size: 17 residues. CDR1 and CDR2 (germline): SGHAT, FQNNGV. V lost 5 bases, J lost 5 bases, and 22 bases lay in between. For the CDR3, the DNA is TGTGCCAGCAGCCTGGGGCAGTCGGTCAGGGGTAACAATGAGCAGTTCTTC. Amino acid sequence: CASSLGQSVRGNNEQFF. Full variable domain (missing parts from reference TRBV11-2 and TRBJ2-1): EAGVAQSPRYKIIEKRQSVAFWCNPISGHATLYWYQQILGQGPKLLIQFQNNGVVDDSQLPKDRFSAERLKGVDSTLKIQPAKLEDSAVYLCASSLGQSVRGNNEQFFGPGTRLTVL.

This sequence joins TRBV7-2 and TRBJ2-1, with D perhaps matching TRBD2 (5 bases). This CDR3 region has 19 residues. Germline V gives CDR1 SGHTA, CDR2 FQGNSA. Trimming removed 4 bases from V and 5 bases from J, with 27 bases in between. The CDR3 spells CASSWSGSRIVTYNNEQFF. CDR3 nucleotide sequence: TGTGCCAGCAGCTGGTCGGGGAGCCGAATCGTCACCTATAACAATGAGCAGTTCTTC.

V and J are TRBV27 and TRBJ1-5; 10 nucleotides match TRBD1. V lost 4 bases to trimming and J lost 3 bases; unmatched junction nucleotides: 18. CDR1 is MNHEY and CDR2 is SMNVEV in the germline V gene (reference sequence). The CDR3 sequence is 20 residues long. The CDR3 here is CASSSKTHRGQGRDNQPQHF. CDR3 nucleotide sequence: TGTGCCAGCAGTTCAAAAACCCATCGGGGACAGGGGAGAGACAATCAGCCCCAGCATTTT.

On this clonotype itself: A much larger clone lies one base from this, so it may be a read error. The chain is built from TRBV10-3 and TRBJ1-2, with D possibly being TRBD1 (5 bases). Germline CDR1 reads ENHRY; CDR2 reads SYGVKD. The CDR3 is 14 amino acids. The CDR3 protein is CTISDPAGNYGYTF. CDR3 sequence (DNA): TGTACCATCAGTGACCCGGCAGGGAATTATGGCTACACCTTC.

This clonotype was recorded at least ten times. CDR3 sequence: CASSWTGGGNEQYF. The CDR3 coding sequence is TGCGCCAGCAGCTGGACGGGAGGGGGAAACGAGCAGTACTTC. This rearrangement joins TRBV5-1 to TRBJ2-7; 8 nucleotides match TRBD2. This CDR3 has 14 residues. Germline V CDR1 and CDR2: SGHRS, YFSETQ. With V trimmed by 3 bases and J by 5 bases, 7 bases remained unmatched.